These T cell receptor beta chains were read from a single sample in a study of T cells in Graves' hyperthyroidism and ophthalmopathy. MiXCR was run by TCRdb on the multiplex PCR reads, yielding one entry per CDR3 protein. The sample lists about 400,000 distinct CDR3 sequences, approximately 15% seen once, with about 31% in the top ten. The specimen was blood. These receptors originate from a woman aged 25 to 39 with Graves' hyperthyroidism. Each CDR3 is given with its conserved first and last residue. The D gene is left open where the match is weak. Clone size appears in some rows only: once, few, many, or a class for an expanded clone.

d_gene	v_gene	j_gene	abundance	CDR3nt	CDR3aa
TRBD1	TRBV10-3	TRBJ1-1	NA	TGTGCCATCAGCGAGATTCAGGGGGCCCCGGGGACTGAAGCTTTCTTT	CAISEIQGAPGTEAFF
NA	TRBV9	TRBJ2-5	few	TGTGCCAGCAGCGTAGACCCGGGGATGGGAGAGACCCAGTACTTC	CASSVDPGMGETQYF
TRBD1	TRBV6-1	TRBJ2-5	many	TGTGCCAGCAGCCCTCACCCGACAGGGGGTCAAGAGACCCAGTACTTC	CASSPHPTGGQETQYF
TRBD2	TRBV3-1	TRBJ2-6	NA	TGTACCAGCAGCCAAGGTTCGCCGGGACTAGTCGCCTCTGGGGCCAACGTCCTGACTTTC	CTSSQGSPGLVASGANVLTF
TRBD2	TRBV7-6	TRBJ2-1	NA	TGTGCCAGCAGCTTATCCGTGTCACAGAGACTAGCGACACACTACAATGAGCAGTTCTTC	CASSLSVSQRLATHYNEQFF
NA	TRBV7-2	TRBJ2-7	NA	TGTGCCAGCAGCTCCCGGGACTTCCCCTACGAGCAGTACTTC	CASSSRDFPYEQYF
TRBD1	TRBV5-5	TRBJ2-1	NA	TGTGCCAGCAGCTTTACCCGGGACAGGGGAGGGAATGAGCAGTTCTTC	CASSFTRDRGGNEQFF
NA	TRBV19	TRBJ2-3	few	TGTGCCAGTAGCCCTGAGGCAGGGTACAGAGATACGCAGTATTTT	CASSPEAGYRDTQYF
TRBD1	TRBV7-2	TRBJ2-3	many	TGTGCCAGCAGCTTAGGAGGGGGCCGCACAGATACGCAGTATTTT	CASSLGGGRTDTQYF
NA	TRBV28	TRBJ1-1	many	TGTGCCAGCAGTTTAATGAACACTGAAGCTTTCTTT	CASSLMNTEAFF
NA	TRBV3-1	TRBJ2-1	many	TGTGCCAGCAGCCAAGATGGGGAGAATGAGCAGTTCTTC	CASSQDGENEQFF
NA	TRBV20-1	TRBJ1-5	many	TGCAGTGCTAGTGCCTCAGGAGGGAATCAGCCCCAGCATTTT	CSASASGGNQPQHF
TRBD2	TRBV9	TRBJ2-5	many	TGTGCCAGCAGCGTTAGCGGGAGGGAGACCCAGTACTTC	CASSVSGRETQYF
NA	TRBV18	TRBJ2-1	many	TGTGCCAGCTCACCATTCGCTACCTCCTACAATGAGCAGTTCTTC	CASSPFATSYNEQFF
NA	TRBV7-3	TRBJ2-2	few	TGTGCCAGCAGCTTAAGCTCTGGGGCTGCGAACACCGGGGAGCTGTTTTTT	CASSLSSGAANTGELFF
TRBD2	TRBV5-1	TRBJ2-2	NA	TGCGCCAGCGCTCGGACTAGCGGGGACCGCCCTGGGAACACCGGGGAGCTGTTTTTT	CASARTSGDRPGNTGELFF
NA	TRBV28	TRBJ2-1	many	TGTGCCAGCAGTTTAGAGGCCGACCTTTCTTCCTACAATGAGCAGTTCTTC	CASSLEADLSSYNEQFF
NA	TRBV7-9	TRBJ2-5	few	TGTGCCAGCAGCACCGCCGGGGGCCAAGAGACCCAGTACTTC	CASSTAGGQETQYF
NA	TRBV15	TRBJ1-5	few	TGTGCCACCAGCAGAGATTGGGAGGGACCGTTCAATCAGCCCCAGCATTTT	CATSRDWEGPFNQPQHF
TRBD1	TRBV20-1	TRBJ2-3	many	TGCAGTGCTAGGGCGACAGGGAGCACGTCGGATACGCAGTATTTT	CSARATGSTSDTQYF
TRBD1	TRBV5-6	TRBJ2-3	many	TGTGCCAGCAGCCTACCGGGACAGGCATCCACAGATACGCAGTATTTT	CASSLPGQASTDTQYF
TRBD2	TRBV2	TRBJ2-2	many	TGTGCCAGCGGTTATAGCGGGAGGCGGAACACCGGGGAGCTGTTTTTT	CASGYSGRRNTGELFF
NA	TRBV18	TRBJ2-3	many	TGTGCCAGCTCACCGGGGACCGCAGCGACAGATACGCAGTATTTT	CASSPGTAATDTQYF
TRBD1	TRBV18	TRBJ2-3	few	TGTGCCAGCTCACGACGGGAGCAGGGGGCCACAGATACGCAGTATTTT	CASSRREQGATDTQYF